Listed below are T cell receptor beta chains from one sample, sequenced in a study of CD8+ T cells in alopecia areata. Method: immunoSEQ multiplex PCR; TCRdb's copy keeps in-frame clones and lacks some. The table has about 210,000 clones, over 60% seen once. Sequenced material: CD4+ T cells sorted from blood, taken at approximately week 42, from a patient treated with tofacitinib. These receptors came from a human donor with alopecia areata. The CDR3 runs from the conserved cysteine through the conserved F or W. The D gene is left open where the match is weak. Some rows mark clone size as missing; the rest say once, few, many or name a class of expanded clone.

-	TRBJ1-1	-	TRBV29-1	CSVDDGVEAFF	TGCAGCGTAGACGACGGGGTTGAAGCTTTCTTT
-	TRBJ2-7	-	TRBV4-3	CASSQEVGYSYEQYF	TGCGCCAGCAGCCAAGAAGTTGGGTATTCCTACGAGCAGTACTTC
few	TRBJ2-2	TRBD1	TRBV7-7	CASSLVAGGKGELFF	TGTGCCAGCAGCTTAGTGGCAGGGGGCAAAGGGGAGCTGTTTTTT
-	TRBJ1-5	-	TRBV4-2	CASSQEPTGNQPQHF	TGTGCCAGCAGCCAAGAGCCGACGGGCAATCAGCCCCAGCATTTT
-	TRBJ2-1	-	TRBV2	CASRVYNEQFF	TGTGCCAGCAGGGTCTACAATGAGCAGTTCTTC
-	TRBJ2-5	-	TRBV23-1	CAFPAGSRQETQYF	TGCGCCTTTCCTGCAGGTTCTCGGCAAGAGACCCAGTACTTC
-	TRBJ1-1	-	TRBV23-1	CASSQLYGGTEAFF	TGCGCCAGCAGTCAATTGTACGGGGGCACTGAAGCTTTCTTT
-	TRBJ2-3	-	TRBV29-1	CSVGSRAADTQYF	TGCAGCGTTGGGTCGAGAGCCGCAGATACGCAGTATTTT
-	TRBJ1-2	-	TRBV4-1	CASSQDHSGRYTF	TGCGCCAGCAGCCAAGATCATAGTGGGCGCTACACCTTC
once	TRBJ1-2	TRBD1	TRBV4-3	CASSQEGTGGNYGYTF	TGCGCCAGCAGCCAAGAAGGGACAGGGGGCAACTATGGCTACACCTTC
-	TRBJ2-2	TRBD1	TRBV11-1	CASRSGGSRNTGELFF	TGTGCCAGCCGCTCAGGGGGCTCAAGGAACACCGGGGAGCTGTTTTTT
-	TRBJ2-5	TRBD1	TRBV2	CASSGGDRRGETQYF	TGTGCCAGCAGTGGGGGGGACAGGCGGGGAGAGACCCAGTACTTC
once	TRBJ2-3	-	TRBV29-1	CSVCEFGKNTQYF	TGCAGCGTTTGTGAATTCGGGAAGAATACGCAGTATTTT
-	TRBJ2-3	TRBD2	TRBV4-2	CASSLQLAGRDTQYF	TGTGCCAGCAGCTTGCAACTAGCGGGGAGAGATACGCAGTATTTT
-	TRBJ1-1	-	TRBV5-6	CASSLTGYTEAFF	TGTGCCAGCAGCTTGACAGGGTACACTGAAGCTTTCTTT
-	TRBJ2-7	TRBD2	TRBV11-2	CASSLPLAGDSYEQYF	TGTGCCAGCAGCTTACCACTAGCGGGGGACTCCTACGAGCAGTACTTC
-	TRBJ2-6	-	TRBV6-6	CASRRRDSGANVLTF	TGTGCCAGCAGAAGACGGGACTCTGGGGCCAACGTCCTGACTTTC
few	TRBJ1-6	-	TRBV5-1	CASSAGGSYNSPLHF	TGCGCCAGCAGCGCCGGGGGATCCTATAATTCACCCCTCCACTTT